These 18 T cell receptor beta chains were all obtained from the same sample, sequenced in a study of glioma-infiltrating T cells. Using RNA template, CDR3s of TCR alpha and beta were amplified with iRepertoire arm-PCR. Each CDR3 protein gets one entry after TCRdb re-called the multiplex PCR reads with MiXCR. The sample holds around 180,000 distinct CDR3 sequences; around 45% are singletons and the top ten take about 5.2%. The source material was glioma tissue, nonneoplastic brain tissue, or PBMCs (not recorded which). All receptors derive from a human donor with low-grade glioma or glioblastoma, undergoing nonglioma brain surgery, or in good health (not recorded which).

This clonotype was observed at least ten times. The rearrangement uses TRBV28 and TRBJ1-1; weak D call: TRBD1 (5 bases). The CDR3 covers 13 residues. Germline CDR1 is MDHEN and CDR2 is SYDVKM. The V end lost 5 bases, the J end lost 3 bases, and 10 bases lay between the germline ends. The CDR3 bases are TGTGCCAGCAGTGAGGGGCCGGACACTGAAGCTTTCTTT. Residues: CASSEGPDTEAFF.

Concerning this clonotype itself: A much bigger clone sits one base away, suggesting this may be a read error. This chain uses TRBV7-9 with TRBJ2-3, with TRBD1 as a possible D gene (5 bases). This CDR3 contains 14 residues. Per the germline V gene, CDR1 is SEHNR and CDR2 is FQNEAQ (reference sequence). The CDR3 region is CASSRSSSTGTQYF. DNA of the CDR3: TGTGCCAGCAGCCGCAGCAGTAGCACAGGTACGCAGTATTTT.

Regarding this clonotype: A much larger clone lies one base from this, so it may be a read error. V usage is TRBV28 and J usage is TRBJ2-7; D possibly corresponds to TRBD1 (5 bases). The length of the CDR3 is 13 residues. The V and J ends lost 2 bases and 7 bases respectively, with 12 bases between them. The V gene's germline CDR1 is MDHEN and CDR2 SYDVKM. Here the CDR3 DNA reads TGTGCCAGCAGTTTACAGGGTTCCCAAGAGCAGTACTTC. This encodes CASSLQGSQEQYF.

As to this clonotype: The CDR3 does not close with the conserved phenylalanine or tryptophan, likely indicating a read error. The chain recombines TRBV10-3 with TRBJ2-7; 7 bases align to TRBD1. V was clipped by 8 bases and J by 2 bases; unmatched bases: 15. The CDR3 consists of 16 residues. CDR1 ENHRY and CDR2 SYGVKD come from the germline V gene. The CDR3 here is CAIGAVKGGATYEQYL. The CDR3 DNA is TGTGCCATCGGAGCGGTAAAAGGGGGCGCAACCTACGAGCAGTACTTA.

This clonotype was observed many times. The V call is TRBV18, the J call TRBJ1-2; 8 bases agree with TRBD1. The germline gives CDR1 KGHSH, CDR2 LQKENI. V was clipped by 1 base and J by 7 bases; unmatched bases: 5. The CDR3 has 14 residues. CDR3 sequence: CASSPLDRGGGYTF. CDR3 nucleotides: TGTGCCAGCTCACCACTCGACAGGGGCGGTGGCTACACCTTC.

This clonotype was seen once. The V gene is TRBV28, the J gene TRBJ1-2, with D perhaps TRBD1 (6 bases). This CDR3 is 14 amino acids long. CDR1 is MDHEN, CDR2 SYDVKM, per germline. V gave up 6 bases and J gave up 5 bases, with 16 bases separating them. The CDR3 spells CASSPSWQGYGYTF. CDR3 in DNA: TGTGCCAGCAGCCCCTCCTGGCAGGGGTATGGCTACACCTTC.

This sequence joins TRBV19 and TRBJ2-1, with D hard to call. This CDR3 has 13 residues. V dropped 5 bases and J dropped 8 bases, with 13 bases sitting between them. Germline CDR1 is LNHDA and CDR2 is SQIVND (reference sequence). The CDR3 protein is CASSLLAYDEQFF. CDR3 in DNA: TGTGCCAGTAGTCTCTTGGCGTACGATGAGCAGTTCTTC.

Only one count was recorded for this clonotype. A clone one base away is much larger, so this may be a read error. This sequence joins TRBV4-2 and TRBJ1-5; no firm D call. CDR1 is LGHNA, CDR2 YNFKEQ, per germline. The length of the CDR3 is 15 residues. The CDR3, as DNA: TGTGCCGGCAGCCATGGGCGCGGAATCCCTCAGCCCCAGCATTTT. It specifies CAGSHGRGIPQPQHF.

The chain's CDR3 is CASSVGEGGRYTDTQYF. The CDR3 nucleotides read TGTGCCAGCAGCGTGGGGGAAGGCGGGCGATACACAGATACGCAGTATTTT. The V gene is TRBV4-2, the J gene TRBJ2-3; D assignment may be TRBD1 or TRBD2 (5 bases each). Germline V gene sequence: CDR1 LGHNA, CDR2 YNFKEQ. V lost 5 bases to trimming and J lost 2 bases, with 20 bases between them. The CDR3 contains 17 residues.

This clonotype appeared many times. The chain has TRBV27 and TRBJ2-1, with D possibly matching TRBD2 (5 bases). The CDR3 covers 13 residues. Germline V CDR1 and CDR2: MNHEY, SMNVEV (reference sequence). Trimming removed 6 bases from V and 6 bases from J, with 12 bases in between. In DNA, the CDR3 is TGTGCCAGCAGCCCAACTAGGTTCAATGAGCAGTTCTTC. It specifies CASSPTRFNEQFF.

With respect to this clonotype: One end of the junction fails to match germline, which may point to a read error. The chain recombines TRBV20-1 with TRBJ2-1; weak D call: TRBD2 (6 bases). The CDR3 extends over 11 amino acids. Germline-derived CDR1 and CDR2 are DFQATT and SNEGSKA (reference sequence). CDR3 residues: CSASRGNEKFF. The CDR3 DNA reads as TGCAGTGCTAGTCGGGGGAATGAGAAGTTCTTC.

As DNA, the CDR3 is TGTGCCAGTAGTACGGAACAGGGACTCTACGAGCAGTACTTC. Its protein is CASSTEQGLYEQYF. The V call is TRBV19, the J call TRBJ2-7; D is perhaps TRBD1 or TRBD2 (6 bases each). CDR3 size: 14 residues. V was clipped by 4 bases and J by 3 bases, with 13 bases between them. Looked up from germline, CDR1 is LNHDA and CDR2 is SQIVND (reference sequence).

As for this clonotype: A much larger clone lies one base from this, so it may be a read error. This chain connects TRBV20-1 to TRBJ2-3, with D possibly being TRBD2 (6 bases). CDR1 is DFQATT, CDR2 SNEGSKA, per germline (reference sequence). The CDR3 contains 16 residues. The CDR3 DNA sequence: TGCAGTGCTAGGAGGGGTGGGCGGGGAGGCACAGATACGAAGTATTTT. Protein sequence: CSARRGGRGGTDTKYF.

With regard to this clonotype: A clone one base away is much larger, so this may be a read error. This rearrangement joins TRBV28 to TRBJ1-3, with D possibly matching TRBD1 (5 bases). CDR3 size: 13 residues. Germline V gene lookup returns CDR1 MDHEN and CDR2 SYDVKM. Trimming shortened V by 6 bases and J by 7 bases, and 13 bases separated the two germline ends. As DNA, the CDR3 is TGTGCCAGCAGGGGGAAAGGGGTGAACACCATATATTTT. Translating gives CASRGKGVNTIYF.

This clonotype was recorded at least ten times. This rearrangement joins TRBV6-1 to TRBJ2-7, with D perhaps TRBD2 (6 bases). Germline CDR1 is MNHNS and CDR2 is SASEGT. V was cut by 10 bases and J by 4 bases, with 14 bases left in between. CDR3 length: 12 residues. DNA for the CDR3: TGTGCCACACGGAGGGAGAAGTACGAGCAGTACTTC. It encodes CATRREKYEQYF.

This clonotype was seen at least ten times. The gene calls are TRBV4-1 and TRBJ2-3; possibly TRBD2 for D (5 bases). Germline V lookup: CDR1 MGHRA, CDR2 YSYEKL. Trimming cost V 0 bases and J 3 bases, with 10 bases left between them. The CDR3 loop spans 15 amino acids. The DNA of the CDR3 is TGCGCCAGCAGCCAAGAACCAGCGGATACAGATACGCAGTATTTT. Amino acid sequence: CASSQEPADTDTQYF.

This clonotype showed up many times. This chain connects TRBV27 to TRBJ2-7, with 8 bases that match TRBD1. This CDR3 spans 13 amino acids. Unmatched junction bases numbered 5, after V lost 5 bases and J lost 5 bases. Per the germline V gene, CDR1 is MNHEY and CDR2 is SMNVEV (reference sequence). The CDR3 loop reads CASSPWTGHEQYF. The DNA for the CDR3 is TGTGCCAGCAGTCCCTGGACAGGGCACGAGCAGTACTTC.

The V gene is TRBV28, the J gene TRBJ1-6; tentatively, D is TRBD1 (5 bases). This CDR3 contains 15 residues. Germline V lookup: CDR1 MDHEN, CDR2 SYDVKM. The ends were cut back, 6 bases at V and 7 bases at J, with 16 bases in the middle. CDR3 amino acids: CASSSPGRQNSPLHF. The CDR3 coding sequence is TGTGCCAGCAGCTCCCCGGGACGGCAGAATTCACCCCTCCACTTT.